Below, 21 T cell receptor beta chains from the same sample are listed, as sequenced in a study of blood T cells in healthy people across ages. Through a sample-barcoded 5' primer and a J-beta primer mix, a second PCR was run for 7 to 11 cycles. TCRdb re-analysed the 5' RACE reads in MiXCR, keeping a single row per CDR3 protein. The repertoire holds more than 800,000 distinct CDR3 sequences, 29% seen once, with approximately 15% in the top ten. The sequenced sample was blood. These receptors were collected from a woman over 75 in good health.

This clonotype showed up just once. CDR3 nucleotide sequence: TGTGCCAGCAGTCTGGGGGGAGGGTACGGGACCCAGTACTTC. Protein product: CASSLGGGYGTQYF. The V gene is TRBV12-3 or TRBV12-4, the J gene TRBJ2-5; 7 positions match TRBD2. Trimming took 5 bases from V and 7 from J; bases not matched to a gene: 10. The length of the CDR3 is 14 residues.

This clonotype was recorded many times. This chain uses TRBV20-1 with TRBJ2-1; D is unresolved. V was trimmed by 1 base and J by 7 bases, leaving 2 bases between them. The length of the CDR3 is 10 residues. CDR1 is DFQATT, CDR2 SNEGSKA, per germline (reference sequence). CDR3 loop: CSARANEQFF. CDR3 nucleotides: TGCAGTGCTAGAGCGAATGAGCAGTTCTTC.

This chain joins TRBV12-3 or TRBV12-4 and TRBJ2-5, with D unresolved. This CDR3 is 13 amino acids long. Trimming left V 4 bases short and J 5 bases short, with 11 bases between. The CDR3 loop reads CASSYPLGETQYF. In DNA form, the CDR3 reads TGTGCCAGCAGTTACCCCTTGGGGGAGACCCAGTACTTC.

The chain carries TRBV5-1 and TRBJ2-2; weak D call: TRBD1 (6 bases). CDR1 and CDR2 (germline): SGHRS, YFSETQ. CDR3 length: 14 amino acids. V lost 4 bases, J lost 6 bases, and 13 bases lay in between. The CDR3: CASSTTGGPGELFF. Here the CDR3 DNA reads TGCGCCAGCAGCACAACTGGGGGCCCCGGGGAGCTGTTTTTT.

This chain connects TRBV28 to TRBJ2-4, with 14 bases that match TRBD2. With V trimmed by 5 bases and J by 6 bases, 6 bases remained unmatched. CDR1 is MDHEN, CDR2 SYDVKM, per germline. There are 16 residues in the CDR3. CDR3 bases: TGTGCCAGCAGTCTGACTAGCGGGGGGGCCTTAAACATTCAGTACTTC. This sequence encodes CASSLTSGGALNIQYF.

Turning to this clonotype: A read error may be the cause here, since a much bigger clone is one base away. The rearrangement links TRBV7-9 to TRBJ1-2; D perhaps matches TRBD1 (5 bases). The CDR3 extends over 15 amino acids. With 3 bases removed from V and 6 bases from J, the gap between germline ends came to 17 bases. Germline-derived CDR1 and CDR2 are SEHNR and FQNEAQ (reference sequence). The CDR3 loop is CASSFISSGNNGYTF. In DNA form, the CDR3 reads TGTGCCAGCAGCTTTATTTCGTCAGGGAATAATGGCTACACCTTC.

The J gene is TRBJ1-6, the V gene TRBV9, with D tentatively TRBD1 (6 bases). V was pared by 0 bases and J by 7 bases, with 14 bases between. Germline-derived CDR1 and CDR2 are SGDLS and YYNGEE. The CDR3 covers 16 residues. The CDR3 nucleotides read TGTGCCAGCAGCGTAGGGGTCTTTACAGGGAATTCACCCCTCCACTTT. Translating it yields CASSVGVFTGNSPLHF.

This clonotype was detected many times. The J gene is TRBJ1-1, the V gene TRBV12-3 or TRBV12-4; tentatively, D is TRBD1 (5 bases). V shed 10 bases and J shed 1 base, with 13 bases lying between them. The CDR3 consists of 13 residues. This CDR3 is CANKGHSNTEAFF. CDR3 nucleotides: TGTGCCAACAAAGGACATTCGAACACTGAAGCTTTCTTT.

The sample holds one count of this clonotype. A much larger clone sits a single nucleotide away, making a read error possible. The chain is built from TRBV30 and TRBJ2-6; no firm D call. The CDR3 is made up of 13 amino acids. The ends were cut back, 5 bases at V and 0 bases at J, with 5 bases in the middle. Germline V gives CDR1 GTSNPN, CDR2 SVGIG (reference sequence). CDR3: CAWANSGANVLTF. CDR3 bases: TGTGCCTGGGCAAACTCTGGGGCCAACGTCCTGACTTTC.

This clonotype was observed a few times. The genes are TRBV2 and TRBJ1-5; the match to TRBD1 covers 7 bases. CDR3 length: 19 residues. Germline values: CDR1 SNHLY, CDR2 FYNNEI. The trim removed 4 bases at V and 1 base at J, leaving 16 bases unmatched. In DNA form, the CDR3 reads TGTGCCAGCAGTGGGGGGGGGACAGTCGGTTTGCGGAGCAATCAGCCCCAGCATTTT. It is translated as CASSGGGTVGLRSNQPQHF.

This chain joins TRBV24-1 and TRBJ2-7, with 10 bases that match TRBD2. The CDR3 loop spans 14 amino acids. Germline V gene lookup returns CDR1 KGHDR and CDR2 SFDVKD. With V trimmed by 5 bases and J by 7 bases, 7 bases remained unmatched. The CDR3 sequence: CATSGPSGGREQYF. CDR3 in DNA: TGTGCCACCAGTGGTCCTAGCGGGGGCCGGGAGCAGTACTTC.

The rearrangement joins TRBV7-2 to TRBJ2-3, with 7 bases that match TRBD1. V shed 2 bases, J shed 6 bases, and the junction held 8 bases outside the gene matches. The germline CDR1 and CDR2 sequences are SGHTA and FQGNSA. CDR3 length: 15 amino acids. The CDR3 here is CASSLPQTGADTQYF. In nucleotides, the CDR3 is TGTGCCAGCAGCTTACCTCAAACAGGGGCGGATACGCAGTATTTT.

The chain links TRBV20-1 to TRBJ1-1, with a possible D match to TRBD1 (5 bases). CDR3 size: 12 residues. Germline V CDR1 and CDR2: DFQATT, SNEGSKA (reference sequence). Trimming removed 4 bases from V and 9 bases from J, with 15 bases in between. The CDR3 protein is CSATDSPEQAFF. CDR3 DNA: TGCAGTGCTACCGACAGTCCAGAACAAGCTTTCTTT.

This clonotype was recorded at least ten times. This sequence joins TRBV20-1 and TRBJ2-5; perhaps TRBD2 as D (5 bases). The CDR3 is 14 amino acids. V was pared by 6 bases and J by 1 base, with 15 bases between. Germline V CDR1 and CDR2: DFQATT, SNEGSKA (reference sequence). This CDR3 reads CSAPSGIFQETQYF. The CDR3 nucleotides are TGCAGTGCCCCCTCCGGGATCTTCCAAGAGACCCAGTACTTC.

There are a few counts of this clonotype. This chain connects TRBV12-3 or TRBV12-4 to TRBJ1-2; 7 nucleotides agree with TRBD1. The CDR3 totals 14 residues. V lost 7 bases and J lost 2; bases outside the gene matches: 7. The chain's CDR3 is CASTSRDSNYGYTF. In nucleotides, the CDR3 is TGTGCCAGCACCTCAAGGGACAGCAACTATGGCTACACCTTC.

This clonotype was seen only a few times. A much larger clone sits a single nucleotide away, making a read error possible. The V call is TRBV7-2, the J call TRBJ2-1; the match to TRBD1 covers 9 bases. TRBJ2-7 matches the DNA end more closely, so the J call is doubtful. The CDR3 length is 15 residues. Germline loops: CDR1 SGHTA, CDR2 FQGNSA. CDR3 region: CASSRDRAGFNEQYF. The CDR3 DNA is TGTGCCAGCAGCCGGGACAGGGCCGGATTCAATGAGCAGTACTTC.

J is TRBJ2-5 and V is TRBV20-1; D uncertain. V was shortened by 5 bases and J by 7 bases, with 11 bases between the two germline ends. Germline V lookup: CDR1 DFQATT, CDR2 SNEGSKA (reference sequence). CDR3 length: 11 residues. The CDR3: CSACALGTQYF. The CDR3 bases are TGCAGTGCTTGCGCCCTGGGGACCCAGTACTTC.

This chain links TRBV18 with TRBJ1-2; the D is unclear. The length of the CDR3 is 12 residues. Germline CDR1 reads KGHSH; CDR2 reads LQKENI. Trimming removed 2 bases from V and 6 bases from J, with 7 bases in between. The CDR3 nucleotides are TGTGCCAGCTCACCAACGTCGCATGGCTACACCTTC. Translated, it gives CASSPTSHGYTF.

This CDR3 reads CAISVGSSNYGYTF. The CDR3 nucleotides read TGTGCCATCAGTGTTGGCAGCTCTAACTATGGCTACACCTTC. The chain joins TRBV10-3 to TRBJ1-2; no firm D call. Looked up from germline, CDR1 is ENHRY and CDR2 is SYGVKD. This CDR3 contains 14 residues. V was trimmed by 4 bases and J by 0 bases, leaving 9 bases between them.

V usage is TRBV12-3 or TRBV12-4 and J usage is TRBJ2-5; perhaps TRBD1 as D (5 bases). The CDR3 is made up of 16 amino acids. V was pared by 2 bases and J by 11 bases, with 24 bases between. The CDR3 spells CASSLPVGRAQVEQYF. Here the CDR3 DNA reads TGTGCCAGCAGTTTACCGGTGGGCAGGGCTCAAGTTGAGCAGTACTTC.

The chain employs TRBV10-3 and TRBJ2-7, with D perhaps assigned TRBD1 or TRBD2 (5 bases each). Trimming cost V 6 bases and J 0 bases, with 18 bases left between them. CDR1 is ENHRY, CDR2 SYGVKD, per germline. This CDR3 is 16 amino acids long. CDR3 protein: CAIRRGPGRSSYEQYF. The CDR3 DNA is TGTGCCATCAGGAGGGGACCGGGACGGAGCTCCTACGAGCAGTACTTC.